This T cell receptor (beta chain) was sequenced in a study of blood T cell repertoires in COVID-19. This clone was seen more than once but under ten times. Produced via immunoSEQ multiplex PCR; TCRdb's table is partial and in-frame only. The data hold fewer than 90,000 clones, with 72% observed a single time. The V end was cut by 0 bases, the J end by 2 bases, with 14 bases between. The CDR3 spans 16 residues. Germline loops: CDR1 SGHNT, CDR2 YYREEE (reference sequence). V and J are TRBV5-4 and TRBJ1-1; weak D call: TRBD1 (6 bases). The TCR sequence derives from a woman over 75 with acute or convalescent COVID-19. The sample taken for sequencing was peripheral blood. The CDR3 DNA reads as TGTGCCAGCAGCTTGGCCGGGGGGGGGCATAACACTGAAGCTTTCTTT. Encoded protein: CASSLAGGGHNTEAFF.